This T cell receptor beta chain emerged from a study of cytomegalovirus exposure and HLA in healthy donors. Trimming left V 2 bases short and J 10 bases short, with 12 bases between. Germline V gene sequence: CDR1 SEHNR, CDR2 FQNEAQ (reference sequence). The CDR3 extends over 13 amino acids. Method: immunoSEQ multiplex PCR; TCRdb's copy keeps in-frame clones and lacks some. The sample carries about 62,000 clones, over 90% recorded once. The clonotype was recovered from a woman between 18 and 29 years old in good health and CMV-seropositive. Sequencing was done on a sample of PBMCs. V usage is TRBV7-9 and J usage is TRBJ2-1; D perhaps matches TRBD1 (5 bases). The DNA of the CDR3 is TGTGCCAGCAGCTTATCCAGGGCGCACGAGCAGTTCTTC. It codes for CASSLSRAHEQFF.